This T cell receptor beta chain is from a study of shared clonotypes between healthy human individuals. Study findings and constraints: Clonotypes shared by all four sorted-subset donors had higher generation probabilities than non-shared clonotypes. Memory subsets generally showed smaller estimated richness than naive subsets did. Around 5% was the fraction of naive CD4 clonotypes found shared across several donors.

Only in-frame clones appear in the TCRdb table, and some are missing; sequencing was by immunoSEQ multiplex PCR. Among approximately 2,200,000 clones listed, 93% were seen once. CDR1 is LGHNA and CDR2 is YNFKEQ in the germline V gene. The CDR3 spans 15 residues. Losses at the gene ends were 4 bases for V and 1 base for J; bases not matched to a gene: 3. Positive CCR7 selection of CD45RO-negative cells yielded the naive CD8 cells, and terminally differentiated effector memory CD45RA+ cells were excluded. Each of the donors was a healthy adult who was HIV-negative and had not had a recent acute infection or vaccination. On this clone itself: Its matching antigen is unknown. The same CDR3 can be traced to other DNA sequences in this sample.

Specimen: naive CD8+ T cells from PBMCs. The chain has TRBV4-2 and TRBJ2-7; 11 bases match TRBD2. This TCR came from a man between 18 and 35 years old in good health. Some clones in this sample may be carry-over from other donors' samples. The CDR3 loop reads CASSPGLAASYEQYF. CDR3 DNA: TGTGCCAGCAGCCCGGGACTAGCGGCGTCCTACGAGCAGTACTTC.